This TCR beta chain came from a study of control samples from healthy donors and cancer patients. This table comes from immunoSEQ multiplex PCR, and its TCRdb copy is limited to in-frame clones, with some not included. Among tens of thousands of clones listed, 95% to 97% were seen once. This CDR3 has 15 amino acids. V lost 0 bases, J lost 4 bases, and 12 bases lay in between. Germline assignment: CDR1 KGHSY and CDR2 FQNENV. This TCR came from a woman aged 25 to 39 in good health. The chain joins TRBV16 to TRBJ1-2; D is uncertain. Sequenced material: blood. For the CDR3, the DNA is TGTGCCAGCAGCCAATCGGCACCTCCGGCCTATGGCTACACCTTC. It is translated as CASSQSAPPAYGYTF.